These T cell receptor beta chains were read from a single sample in a study of blood T cell repertoires in COVID-19. Assay: immunoSEQ multiplex PCR; the TCRdb copy retains only in-frame clones and omits some. The data show a few hundred thousand clones, 90% seen once. Sequenced: PBMCs or T cells enriched from blood (not recorded which). The receptors were sampled from a man aged 25 to 45 who had been exposed to COVID-19. Each CDR3 is given with its conserved first and last residue. The order of the fields is D gene, clone size, J gene, V gene, CDR3 DNA, CDR3 protein. D genes are given only for firm matches. Size is stated for part of the rows, as once, few or many counts, or as a class when the clone is expanded.

>-|-|TRBJ2-2|TRBV5-4
TGTGCCAGCAGCCTACGGTCGCGCGGTCTCACCGGGGAGCTGTTTTTT
CASSLRSRGLTGELFF
>-|-|TRBJ1-4|TRBV7-2
TGTGCCAGCAGCTTAGTGGGGCGAGCAACTAATGAAAAACTGTTTTTT
CASSLVGRATNEKLFF
>TRBD1|-|TRBJ2-3|TRBV2
TGTGCCAGCAGTCAGCGGGACAGGGCCACAGATACGCAGTATTTT
CASSQRDRATDTQYF
>TRBD1|-|TRBJ1-6|TRBV30
TGTGCCTGGACCATTACCAGGGGGAATTCACCCCTCCACTTT
CAWTITRGNSPLHF
>TRBD1|-|TRBJ1-2|TRBV19
TGTGCCAGTAGTATAGCTGGGCAGGGGGGATACGGCTACACCTTC
CASSIAGQGGYGYTF
>-|-|TRBJ2-7|TRBV20-1
TGCAGTGCCGGGCGGGCCTACGAGCAGTACTTC
CSAGRAYEQYF
>-|-|TRBJ2-3|TRBV7-9
TGTGCCAGCAGCGCAGGGGTGGGCACAGATACGCAGTATTTT
CASSAGVGTDTQYF
>-|-|TRBJ2-6|TRBV6-1
TGTGCCAGCAGTGAGCGACTAACGGGGGCCAACGTCCTGACTTTC
CASSERLTGANVLTF
>TRBD1|-|TRBJ2-7|TRBV6-5
TGTGCCAGCAGTTACGCCCCGGGACAGGGGTTTTACGAGCAGTACTTC
CASSYAPGQGFYEQYF
>TRBD1|-|TRBJ2-5|TRBV11-3
TGTGCCAGCAGCCCTAGGACAGGATCCTTAGAGACCCAGTACTTC
CASSPRTGSLETQYF
>TRBD1|-|TRBJ1-1|TRBV14
TGTGCCAGCAGCCCCCACCGGGGGACAGCTCACACTGAAGCTTTCTTT
CASSPHRGTAHTEAFF
>-|-|TRBJ1-6|TRBV3-1/TRBV3-2
TGTGCCAGCAGCCAAGCGGGGAATTCACCCCTCCACTTT
CASSQAGNSPLHF
>-|-|TRBJ2-7|TRBV19
TGTGCCAGTAGTACAACAGGGGAGGTTGGCTACGAGCAGTACTTC
CASSTTGEVGYEQYF
>-|-|TRBJ1-4|TRBV6-2/TRBV6-3
TGTGCCAGCAGTTACCCAGCTTTGGCAGGGTTGGACGAAAAACTGTTTTTT
CASSYPALAGLDEKLFF
>-|-|TRBJ2-7|TRBV6-2/TRBV6-3
TGTGCCAGCAGTTACTTAGCAGGGGCGTCCTACGAGCAGTACTTC
CASSYLAGASYEQYF
>-|-|TRBJ2-2|TRBV7-2
TGTGCCAGCAGCCGCTACGCCGGGGAGCTGTTTTTT
CASSRYAGELFF
>TRBD1|-|TRBJ2-5|TRBV5-5
TGTGCCAGCAGCCAGTGGGACAGGGGATTCCAAGAGACCCAGTACTTC
CASSQWDRGFQETQYF
>-|-|TRBJ2-7|TRBV5-4
TGTGCCAGCAGCTTGGCCCTATCACACGAGCAGTACTTC
CASSLALSHEQYF
>TRBD1|once|TRBJ1-2|TRBV19
TGTGCCAGTAGTAGCACTTCCGGGACAGGGGGCGGCTACACCTTC
CASSSTSGTGGGYTF
>TRBD2|once|TRBJ2-7|TRBV4-1
TGCGCCAGCAGCCAAGTGGGAACTAGCGGGGGTATCTACGAGCAGTACTTC
CASSQVGTSGGIYEQYF
>-|once|TRBJ2-2|TRBV25-1
TGTGCCAGCAGTTCCGACAGCAACACCGGGGAGCTGTTTTTT
CASSSDSNTGELFF
>-|-|TRBJ1-4|TRBV27
TGTGCCAGCAGTCCGTTGGGGGCCCTTAATGAAAAACTGTTTTTT
CASSPLGALNEKLFF
>TRBD2|-|TRBJ2-5|TRBV6-5
TGTGCCAGCAGTTACCCGCCCGGGACTAGCAAAGAGACCCAGTACTTC
CASSYPPGTSKETQYF
>TRBD1|-|TRBJ2-2|TRBV19
TGTGCCAGTAGTATTTTAACAGGGGGAAACACCGGGGAGCTGTTTTTT
CASSILTGGNTGELFF
>-|few|TRBJ1-6|TRBV7-6
TGTGCCAGCAGCCCCGGGGGGAGCTCCTATAATTCACCCCTCCACTTT
CASSPGGSSYNSPLHF
>-|-|TRBJ1-3|TRBV10-3
TGTGCCATCAGTGAGTCGGTCTTCAAGAGCCGAAACACCATATATTTT
CAISESVFKSRNTIYF
>TRBD1|-|TRBJ2-7|TRBV28
TGTGCCAGCAGTTTAAGGGCGGACAGGGGGCGACTATACGAGCAGTACTTC
CASSLRADRGRLYEQYF
>-|-|TRBJ2-5|TRBV18
TGTGCCAGCTCCGGGGTCCAAGAGACCCAGTACTTC
CASSGVQETQYF
>TRBD1|-|TRBJ2-4|TRBV5-4
TGTGCCAGCAGCTTGGTTGCGGCAGGGGGCGAAAACATTCAGTACTTC
CASSLVAAGGENIQYF
>-|once|TRBJ2-5|TRBV19
TGTGCCAGTAGTGCGGTCATACAAGAGACCCAGTACTTC
CASSAVIQETQYF
>TRBD2|-|TRBJ2-1|TRBV2
TGTGCCAGCAGTGAAGCGATGGCGGGGGGGAATGAGCAGTTCTTC
CASSEAMAGGNEQFF
>-|-|TRBJ2-3|TRBV6-5
TGTGCCAGCAGTTACAGGACTGCCCGCACAGATACGCAGTATTTT
CASSYRTARTDTQYF
>TRBD1|-|TRBJ2-7|TRBV9
TGTGCCAGCAGCGTAATGGGGGACAGCTACGAGCAGTACTTC
CASSVMGDSYEQYF
>-|-|TRBJ1-5|TRBV3-1/TRBV3-2
TGTGCCAGCAGCCAAGACGCCCAGATTAGCAATCAGCCCCAGCATTTT
CASSQDAQISNQPQHF
>TRBD1|-|TRBJ2-7|TRBV4-1
TGCGCCAGCAGCCAATTCGGGACAGGGAGCTACGAGCAGTACTTC
CASSQFGTGSYEQYF
>-|-|TRBJ2-4|TRBV30
TGTGCCCTGAGAGAGGGGGTAGTCAAAAACATTCAGTACTTC
CALREGVVKNIQYF
>-|-|TRBJ2-3|TRBV18
TGTGCCAGCTCACTTAGGAGGACAGACTACACAGATACGCAGTATTTT
CASSLRRTDYTDTQYF
>-|few|TRBJ2-1|TRBV7-2
TGTGCCAGCAGCTTAGCAGGTGGAGGGGTTCGGGAGCAGTTCTTC
CASSLAGGGVREQFF
>TRBD1|-|TRBJ1-6|TRBV30
TGTGCCCCCGGGACAGATAATTCACCCCTCCACTTT
CAPGTDNSPLHF
>-|-|TRBJ2-5|TRBV12-3/TRBV12-4
TGTGCCAGCCTTTCCCCAGGGGAGACCCAGTACTTC
CASLSPGETQYF
>-|-|TRBJ1-2|TRBV20-1
TGCAGTGCTAGTAACCGGAACTATGGCTACACCTTC
CSASNRNYGYTF
>TRBD2|-|TRBJ2-3|TRBV5-1
TGCGCCAGCAGCTTGGGTAGCGGGGGGGCCGCTGCTTACGATACGCAGTATTTT
CASSLGSGGAAAYDTQYF
>-|-|TRBJ1-1|TRBV11-2
TGTGCCAGCAGCTTTGATGGGGCCCCGAACACTGAAGCTTTCTTT
CASSFDGAPNTEAFF
>-|-|TRBJ1-1|TRBV6-5
TGTGCCAGCAGTAATACCCGGTCCGGCACTGAAGCTTTCTTT
CASSNTRSGTEAFF
>TRBD1|once|TRBJ2-1|TRBV5-1
TGCGCCAGCGTCCGGGACAGGGCTGGTGAGCAGTTCTTC
CASVRDRAGEQFF
>-|-|TRBJ2-3|TRBV7-9
TGTGCCAGCAGCTTATCTTTGGATACGCAGTATTTT
CASSLSLDTQYF
>-|-|TRBJ2-3|TRBV3-1/TRBV3-2
TGTGCCAGCAGCCCAACAGGGCCAGATACGCAGTATTTT
CASSPTGPDTQYF
>-|-|TRBJ1-5|TRBV11-2
TGTGCCAGCAGCTTAGAACAGAATCAGCCCCAGCATTTT
CASSLEQNQPQHF
>TRBD1|once|TRBJ1-2|TRBV29-1
TGCAGCGTCACCCCTCGCTTTGGACAGGGAGACTCCTATGGCTACACCTTC
CSVTPRFGQGDSYGYTF
>-|-|TRBJ1-6|TRBV11-2
TGTGCCAGCAGCTTAAGTGCGTTGGATTCACCCCTCCACTTT
CASSLSALDSPLHF
>-|once|TRBJ1-1|TRBV4-2
TGTGCCAGCAGCCAAGATGTTCGGCAGGGTGGGAGGCCTGAAGCTTTCTTT
CASSQDVRQGGRPEAFF
>TRBD2|once|TRBJ2-1|TRBV15
TGTGCCACCAGCAGCGGACTAGCGGGGGGCCTCTACAATGAGCAGTTCTTC
CATSSGLAGGLYNEQFF
>-|-|TRBJ1-1|TRBV28
TGTGCCAGCAGTCAAAACCCAAGCTTCACAGGGAAAGCTTTCTTT
CASSQNPSFTGKAFF
>-|-|TRBJ2-7|TRBV3-1/TRBV3-2
TGTGCCAGCAGCCAAGTCAGGGGATCCTACGAGCAGTACTTC
CASSQVRGSYEQYF
>-|-|TRBJ1-5|TRBV12-3/TRBV12-4
TGTGCCAGCAAAGGACAGCCAGCCGGGCCCCAGCATTTT
CASKGQPAGPQHF